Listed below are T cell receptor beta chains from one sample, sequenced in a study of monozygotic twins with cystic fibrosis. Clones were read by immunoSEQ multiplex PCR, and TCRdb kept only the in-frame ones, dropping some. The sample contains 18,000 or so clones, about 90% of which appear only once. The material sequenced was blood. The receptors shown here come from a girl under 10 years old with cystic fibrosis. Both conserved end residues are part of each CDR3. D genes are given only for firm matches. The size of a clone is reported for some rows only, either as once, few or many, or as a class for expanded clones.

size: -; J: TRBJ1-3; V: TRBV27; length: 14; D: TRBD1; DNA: TGTGCCAGCAGCCGACAGGGGATTGGAAACACCATATATTTT; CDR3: CASSRQGIGNTIYF
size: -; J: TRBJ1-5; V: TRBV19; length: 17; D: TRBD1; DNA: TGTGCCAGTAGTACTACACAGGGGGCATATAGCAATCAGCCCCAGCATTTT; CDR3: CASSTTQGAYSNQPQHF
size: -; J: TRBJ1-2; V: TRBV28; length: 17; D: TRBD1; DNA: TGTGCCAGCAGTTTGCGGGTCAGGGGGAGAAGTGTCTATGGCTACACCTTC; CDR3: CASSLRVRGRSVYGYTF
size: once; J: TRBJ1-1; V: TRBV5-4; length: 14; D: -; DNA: TGTGCCAGCAGCTTGGACAGGATGAACACTGAAGCTTTCTTT; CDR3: CASSLDRMNTEAFF
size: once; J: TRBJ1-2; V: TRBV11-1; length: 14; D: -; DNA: TGTGCCAGCAGCTTAGGTGGGACAAAGCATGGCTACACCTTC; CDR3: CASSLGGTKHGYTF
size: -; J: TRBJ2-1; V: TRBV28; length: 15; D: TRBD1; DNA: TGTGCCAGCAGTTCCTTATCAGGGGGCCTCAATGAGCAGTTCTTC; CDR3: CASSSLSGGLNEQFF
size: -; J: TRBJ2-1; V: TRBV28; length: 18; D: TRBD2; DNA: TGTGCCAGCAGTTGGGGACTAGCGGGTTGGAACTCCTACAATGAGCAGTTCTTC; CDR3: CASSWGLAGWNSYNEQFF
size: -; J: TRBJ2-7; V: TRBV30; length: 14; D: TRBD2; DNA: TGTGCCTGGAGCCGGGGACTAGCGGATCACGAGCAGTACTTC; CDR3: CAWSRGLADHEQYF
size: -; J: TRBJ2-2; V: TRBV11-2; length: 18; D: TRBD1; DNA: TGTGCCAGCAGCTTAAGATCCTGGACAGGGGTCTCTCCAGGGGAGCTGTTTTTT; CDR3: CASSLRSWTGVSPGELFF
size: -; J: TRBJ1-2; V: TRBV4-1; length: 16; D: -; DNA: TGCGCCAGCAGCCAACCAGCCCAGGGTTTGGACTATGGCTACACCTTC; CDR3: CASSQPAQGLDYGYTF
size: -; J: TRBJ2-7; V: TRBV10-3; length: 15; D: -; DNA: TGTGCCATCAGAGACACTCGGGGGAGTTCCTACGAGCAGTACTTC; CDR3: CAIRDTRGSSYEQYF
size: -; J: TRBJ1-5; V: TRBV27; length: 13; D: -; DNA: TGTGCCAGCAGCGGGGAGGGCAATCAGCCCCAGCATTTT; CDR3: CASSGEGNQPQHF
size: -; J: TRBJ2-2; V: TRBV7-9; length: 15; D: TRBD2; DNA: TGTGCCAGCAGCACCACGGGGGGTGATATCGGGGAGCTGTTTTTT; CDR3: CASSTTGGDIGELFF
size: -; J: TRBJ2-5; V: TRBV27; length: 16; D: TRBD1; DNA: TGTGCCAGCAGTTTCACGACAGGGGGGAGACAAGAGACCCAGTACTTC; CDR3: CASSFTTGGRQETQYF
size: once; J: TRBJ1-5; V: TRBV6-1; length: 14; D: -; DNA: TGTGCCAGCAGTGAACCAGGGGATAATCAGCCCCAGCATTTT; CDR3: CASSEPGDNQPQHF
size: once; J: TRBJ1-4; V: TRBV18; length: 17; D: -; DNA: TGTGCCAGCTCACCACTACAGGCCTCACAAGGAAATGAAAAACTGTTTTTT; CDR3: CASSPLQASQGNEKLFF